The TCR beta chain under discussion was sequenced for a study of T cells generated in artificial thymic organoids (dated by TCRdb to 2015 to 2018). About the study as a whole: TCR alpha and beta CDR3 repertoires of in vitro artificial thymic organoid-derived CD8 single positive T cells were compared with thymic and peripheral blood naive CD8 T cells. Displayed repertoire sequencing data were described as representative of three independent experiments. Study-level results and caveats: The TCR clonotype diversity of organoid-derived CD8 single positive T cells was physiological and comparable to that of naive CD8 T cells from thymus and blood. Organoid-derived T cells showed no skewing in Valpha or Vbeta usage, which argues against dominance of unconventional lineages or clonal expansions.

TCRalpha and TCRbeta libraries were amplified in separate semi-nested PCR reactions using Advantage 2 and reverse primers located in the TRAC or TRBC constant regions. The amount of total RNA going into first-strand cDNA synthesis ranged between about 3.5 and 550 ng. The TCR cDNA libraries were generated by 5'-RACE using the SMARTer PCR cDNA Synthesis kit, with a poly-dT primer driving first-strand synthesis. The semi-nested reverse primers in the constant regions carried 5-nucleotide sample-specific barcodes, and the PCR products were cleaned up with the Zymo DNA Clean and Concentrator-5 kit. Pools of up to ten barcoded samples were ligated to Illumina adaptors and sequenced on an Illumina MiSeq as 2 x 150 bp paired-end reads. The authors' pipeline ran thus. After demultiplexing, reads were aligned with BLAT to a custom library containing all human TRAV, TRAJ, TRBV, TRBD and TRBJ combinations from IMGT. The best BLAT hits were picked using pslCDnaFilter (-maxAligns=1, -ignoreIntrons), and custom Perl scripts were used to calculate clonotype frequencies. The raw public reads went through TCRdb reprocessing: fastp at Q25, MiXCR clone calling, in-frame beta chains kept. Entries that share a CDR3 protein sequence are merged under the most common genes and DNA. The V and J calls reflect TCRdb's pipeline rather than the authors' work. Across this sample there are about 5,300 distinct CDR3 sequences, with around 25% seen only once. The ten largest account for approximately 3% of the sample.

Artificial thymic organoids were generated by aggregating human HSPCs with MS5 murine stromal cells transduced with human DLL1, and the organoids were cultured at an air-liquid interface. The cells used to seed the organoids were FACS-purified CD34+CD3- hematopoietic stem and progenitor cells from which residual T cells had been depleted. The culture medium for the organoids was serum-free RB27, which consists of RPMI 1640 supplemented with B27, FLT3L, IL-7 and ascorbic acid. Before RNA extraction, CD3+TCRalphabeta+CD8 single positive T cells from both organoids and thymus were sorted by FACS. For each sample, the RNeasy Micro kit was used to purify total RNA from about 40,000 to 200,000 sorted cells, and RNA quality was checked on an Agilent RNA 6000 Nano chip. Inclusive of the bounding cysteine and phenylalanine, the CDR3 is 15 residues long. Of all the DNA, just the CDR3 is kept, 45 bases in frame from base 1. CDR1 MNHNY and CDR2 SVGAGI were looked up in the germline V gene (reference sequence).

A note on this clonotype: Its antigen remains undetermined. It may be a read error: a sequence one base away is much more abundant.

This TCR came from a human donor who gave cord blood stem cells for thymic organoid culture, a cardiac surgery patient who gave postnatal thymus, or a blood donor (not recorded which). Sequenced sample: naive CD8+ T cells grown in artificial thymic organoids from cord blood stem and progenitor cells. Interpreted using the paper, the cell subset or site label stands for: CD3+TCRalphabeta+CD8SP T cells; for blood, CD45RO-CCR7+ naive CD8+ T cells. The chain employs TRBV6-6 and TRBJ2-7; the D gene identity is not certain. For the CDR3, the sequence is CAGSYSGQFSYEQYF. The sequenced DNA is TGTGCCGGCAGTTACTCCGGGCAGTTCTCCTACGAGCAGTACTTC.